This TCR beta chain was identified in a study of shared clonotypes between healthy human individuals. Overall study results and limits: Sorted-subset sequencing was shown by rarefaction to be incomplete despite large depth.

Positive CCR7 selection of CD45RO-negative cells yielded the naive CD8 cells, and terminally differentiated effector memory CD45RA+ cells were excluded. The CDR3 runs to 16 residues. Per germline, CDR1 MDHEN and CDR2 SYDVKM. V trimming: 4 bases; J trimming: 4 bases; junction bases outside the gene matches: 12. Every immunoSEQ plate was one replicate of a subset's evenly spread DNA. The table came from immunoSEQ multiplex PCR; TCRdb's copy has only in-frame clones and leaves some out. The data contain about 800,000 clones, 90% to 98% of them singletons. As to this clone: The antigen is undetermined.

Material: naive CD8+ T cells sorted from blood. This chain connects TRBV28 to TRBJ2-5; TRBD1 matches 7 bases. This sequence originates from a man younger than 40 in good health. CDR3 loop: CASSSPLTGIGETQYF. The CDR3, as DNA: TGTGCCAGCAGTTCCCCGCTGACAGGGATCGGAGAGACCCAGTACTTC.